This entry lists 3 T cell receptor beta chains sequenced from one sample in a study of T cell responses to AZD1222 COVID-19 vaccine. TCRdb keeps only in-frame clones here, not all; method: immunoSEQ multiplex PCR. Altogether 150,000 to 200,000 clones are present, 80% to 90% being singletons, with the ten largest covering 4.3%. This specimen consisted of peripheral blood, obtained 28 days after the second dose of the MenACWY control vaccine. The source of these receptors is an adult who received the MenACWY meningococcal vaccine as a control.

This clone was seen just once. This chain links TRBV7-9 with TRBJ1-2; TRBD1 might be the D (5 bases). V lost 3 bases to trimming and J lost 8 bases, with 13 bases between them. This CDR3 spans 13 amino acids. Germline V lookup: CDR1 SEHNR, CDR2 FQNEAQ (reference sequence). The CDR3 loop is CASSFSSGEGYTF. Written as DNA, the CDR3 is TGTGCCAGCAGCTTTAGTTCGGGGGAAGGCTACACCTTC.

The rearrangement links TRBV27 to TRBJ2-7; TRBD2 matches 10 bases. Germline V gene lookup returns CDR1 MNHEY and CDR2 SMNVEV (reference sequence). J gave up 8 bases and V 5 bases, and 9 bases lay outside the gene matches. The CDR3 consists of 14 residues. The CDR3 protein is CASSHPSGSTKQYF. The DNA of the CDR3 is TGTGCCAGCAGTCATCCTAGCGGGAGTACTAAGCAGTACTTC.

V and J are TRBV27 and TRBJ1-1, with D possibly being TRBD1 (6 bases). The CDR3 has 16 residues. Trimming cost V 1 base and J 0 bases, with 12 bases left between them. From germline, CDR1 is MNHEY and CDR2 SMNVEV (reference sequence). The CDR3 bases are TGTGCCAGCAGTTTATGGGGGGCAGGCATGAACACTGAAGCTTTCTTT. It yields the protein CASSLWGAGMNTEAFF.